The entry below gives a single T cell receptor (beta chain) sequence along with its context. These data come from a study of blood T cell repertoires in COVID-19. Study at large: The study drew acute and convalescent COVID-19 samples from the United States, Italy and Spain.

This CDR3 is 14 amino acids long. Authors' processing steps: Estimates of nucleated cell counts were drawn from the amplification of reference gene primers. Clones were sequenced by immunoSEQ multiplex PCR, and TCRdb holds only the in-frame ones, with some missing. The V and J calls and clone size were taken over from that table, and D and trimming were inferred from the DNA. The data show about 240,000 clones, roughly 79% seen once. What was sequenced was peripheral blood. The chain uses TRBV21-1 and TRBJ2-1; no check of the table's D call, TRBD2, against the DNA was made. TRBV21-1 is described as a pseudogene. This TCR came from a woman of 80 years or more with COVID-19, enrolled during active disease. The CDR3 DNA sequence: TGTGCCAGCACTACTAGCGGGTCCTACAATGAGCAGTTCTTC. Its protein is CASTTSGSYNEQFF.